Below are 14 T cell receptor beta chains sequenced from a single sample in a study of graft-versus-host responses after intestinal transplantation. As to time point: postoperative day 105 after intestinal transplantation (dayNNNN = postoperative day). Intraepithelial lymphocytes and lamina propria lymphocytes were released through processing of graft tissue. The assay was immunoSEQ multiplex PCR, and TCRdb's table has in-frame clones only and misses some. The repertoire holds fewer than 4,500 clones, with roughly 82% as singletons. The sample was ileum tissue, taken 105 days after intestinal transplantation. Receptors were obtained from a human patient who received an intestinal transplant, so some T cells may come from the graft donor.

The genes are TRBV6-1 and TRBJ2-7; possibly TRBD2 for D (7 bases). V lost 4 bases to trimming and J lost 0 bases, with 16 bases between them. The CDR3 consists of 16 residues. CDR1 MNHNS and CDR2 SASEGT come from the germline V gene. This CDR3 reads CASSGGGTSYSYEQYF. CDR3 nucleotide sequence: TGTGCCAGCAGTGGGGGAGGGACAAGCTACTCCTACGAGCAGTACTTC.

J is TRBJ2-2 and V is TRBV10-3, with 9 nucleotides matching TRBD2. Germline trimming cut 4 bases from V and 0 bases from J; bases unmatched to any gene: 3. CDR1 ENHRY and CDR2 SYGVKD come from the germline V gene. The CDR3 has 16 residues. The CDR3 sequence is CAISVRTSANTGELFF. In DNA, the CDR3 is TGTGCCATCAGTGTGAGGACTAGCGCGAACACCGGGGAGCTGTTTTTT.

V gene TRBV13 combines with J gene TRBJ2-1, with TRBD2 matching over 9 bases. Germline V CDR1 and CDR2: PRHDT, FYEKMQ (reference sequence). With V trimmed by 0 bases and J by 7 bases, 10 bases remained unmatched. This CDR3 contains 17 residues. DNA for the CDR3: TGTGCCAGCAGCTTAGGCCAATTTCTAGCGGGAACGAATGAGCAGTTCTTC. It specifies CASSLGQFLAGTNEQFF.

This chain links TRBV19 with TRBJ1-3; possible D gene TRBD1, 6 bases. Trimming stripped 5 bases from V and 4 bases from J, with 15 bases between. This CDR3 is built from 15 residues. Germline V gene lookup returns CDR1 LNHDA and CDR2 SQIVND (reference sequence). The CDR3 coding sequence is TGTGCCAGTAGTCAGACAGGTCAACCCGGAAACACCATATATTTT. Amino acids: CASSQTGQPGNTIYF.

The chain has TRBV27 and TRBJ2-1, with 7 bases aligning to TRBD2. The CDR3 is made up of 13 amino acids. V shed 3 bases, J shed 15 bases, and the junction held 11 bases outside the gene matches. Germline V CDR1 and CDR2: MNHEY, SMNVEV (reference sequence). CDR3 coding DNA: TGTGCCAGCAGTTTGAGCGGGGCAAGCCTACCGTTCTTC. Its translation is CASSLSGASLPFF.

The chain joins TRBV2 to TRBJ2-3; 7 bases line up with TRBD2. Germline V gene data show CDR1 as SNHLY and CDR2 as FYNNEI. Losses at the gene ends were 11 bases for V and 5 bases for J; bases not matched to a gene: 10. This CDR3 comprises 13 residues. The CDR3 loop reads CARGGLVIDTQYF. The CDR3 DNA reads as TGTGCCCGGGGAGGGCTAGTGATAGATACGCAGTATTTT.

V and J are TRBV7-9 and TRBJ1-2, with D hard to call. Looked up from germline, CDR1 is SEHNR and CDR2 is FQNEAQ (reference sequence). The CDR3 extends over 12 amino acids. Trimming shortened V by 1 base and J by 8 bases, and 8 bases separated the two germline ends. CDR3 coding DNA: TGTGCCAGCAGCTTAGGATTCGGAGGCTACACCTTC. It translates to CASSLGFGGYTF. The full variable domain, rest sourced from reference TRBV7-9 and TRBJ1-2, is DTGVSQNPRHKITKRGQNVTFRCDPISEHNRLYWYRQTLGQGPEFLTYFQNEAQLEKSRLLSDRFSAERPKGSFSTLEIQRTEQGDSAMYLCASSLGFGGYTFGSGTRLTVV.

This chain links TRBV19 with TRBJ2-6; the match to TRBD1 covers 8 bases. This CDR3 is built from 16 residues. Trimming cost V 3 bases and J 11 bases; bases outside gene matches: 12. Germline loops: CDR1 LNHDA, CDR2 SQIVND (reference sequence). CDR3 sequence (DNA): TGTGCCAGTAGTATGGTGGGGACAGGCCACCTCCACGTCCTGACTTTC. This translates into CASSMVGTGHLHVLTF.

The J gene is TRBJ1-6, the V gene TRBV11-2; 9 nucleotides match TRBD1. V was clipped by 5 bases and J by 12 bases; unmatched bases: 11. CDR3 length equals 15 residues. Germline V CDR1 and CDR2: SGHAT, FQNNGV. CDR3 nucleotides: TGTGCCAGCAGCCTGGGACAGGGAGCGGCTGTACCCCTCCACTTT. Protein sequence: CASSLGQGAAVPLHF.

The genes are TRBV5-4 and TRBJ2-7; 10 bases align to TRBD2. Germline assignment: CDR1 SGHNT and CDR2 YYREEE (reference sequence). The CDR3 covers 14 residues. With V trimmed by 3 bases and J by 0 bases, 0 bases remained unmatched. The CDR3 spells CASSSSGGSYEQYF. CDR3 DNA: TGTGCCAGCAGCTCTAGCGGGGGCTCCTACGAGCAGTACTTC.

This clone is a singleton in its sample. V usage is TRBV13 and J usage is TRBJ2-7, with 10 positions matching TRBD1. The CDR3 loop spans 13 amino acids. Trimming at V came to 6 bases and at J to 3 bases, leaving 2 bases not matched to a gene. CDR1 PRHDT and CDR2 FYEKMQ come from the germline V gene (reference sequence). CDR3 in DNA: TGTGCCAGCAGGACAGGGGGCGACTACGAGCAGTACTTC. It specifies CASRTGGDYEQYF.

The chain couples TRBV6-9 to TRBJ2-7; D gene ambiguous. Germline V gene sequence: CDR1 MNHGY, CDR2 SVAAGI. The CDR3 has 15 residues. The germline V and J ends were trimmed by 3 bases and 4 bases, with 16 bases remaining between them. The CDR3 DNA sequence: TGTGCCAGCAGTTACTCGAGTTTATCGCGGTACGAGCAGTACTTC. This codes for CASSYSSLSRYEQYF.

This rearrangement joins TRBV27 to TRBJ2-1; 7 bases align to TRBD2. The germline V gene encodes CDR1 MNHEY and CDR2 SMNVEV (reference sequence). The CDR3 totals 13 residues. With V trimmed by 4 bases and J by 3 bases, 0 bases remained unmatched. In DNA form, the CDR3 reads TGTGCCAGCAGTTGGACTAGCTACAATGAGCAGTTCTTC. Translated, it gives CASSWTSYNEQFF.

The genes are TRBV5-4 and TRBJ2-1; TRBD2 aligns across 7 bases. CDR3 length: 17 residues. Germline lookup yields CDR1 SGHNT and CDR2 YYREEE (reference sequence). V gave up 0 bases and J gave up 1 base; unmatched junction bases: 7. The DNA of the CDR3 is TGTGCCAGCAGCTTGGTAGCTAGCGGACCATCCTACAATGAGCAGTTCTTC. This gives the protein CASSLVASGPSYNEQFF. Looking up the rest from reference TRBV5-4 and TRBJ2-1 gives the full variable domain: ETGVTQSPTHLIKTRGQQVTLRCSSQSGHNTVSWYQQALGQGPQFIFQYYREEENGRGNFPPRFSGLQFPNYSSELNVNALELDDSALYLCASSLVASGPSYNEQFFGPGTRLTVL.